The T cell receptor (beta chain) described here comes from a study of blood T cell repertoires in COVID-19. Study details: T cells, B-cell-depleted T cells, or PBMCs supplied cDNA or gDNA.

Enrollees, about 18 to 95 years old, lived in 24 US areas. CDR3 size: 13 residues. J gave up 6 bases and V 6 bases, and 3 bases lay outside the gene matches. Produced via immunoSEQ multiplex PCR; TCRdb's table is partial and in-frame only. The sample has under 250,000 clones; around 83% are singletons. The chain carries TRBV12-3 or TRBV12-4 and TRBJ1-5; 9 nucleotides agree with TRBD1. The sequence was collected from a woman aged 35 to 49 with acute COVID-19. Sequenced input: PBMCs or T cells enriched from blood (not recorded which). CDR3 sequence reads: CASSRDRVQPQHF. CDR3 coding DNA: TGTGCCAGCAGCCGGGACAGGGTTCAGCCCCAGCATTTT.